This is a list of T cell receptor beta chains from one sample in a study of CD8 T cells in Susac syndrome. TCRdb processed the immunoSEQ multiplex PCR reads anew with MiXCR; each CDR3 protein has one entry. The sample lists about 76,000 distinct CDR3 sequences, 93% occurring once. The specimen sequenced was CD8+ T cells from PBMCs. These receptors were obtained from a human donor with Susac syndrome. CDR3s include the opening cysteine and the closing phenylalanine or tryptophan. The order of the fields is CDR3 protein, CDR3 DNA, V gene, D gene, J gene, clone size. D genes are given only for firm matches. The size entry is marked missing in some rows and otherwise reads once, few, many or a size class.

CDR3aa: CASSVRPGGLSGANVLTF
CDR3nt: TGTGCCAGCAGCGTAAGACCCGGGGGACTCTCTGGGGCCAACGTCCTGACTTTC
v_gene: TRBV7-9
d_gene: -
j_gene: TRBJ2-6
abundance: -

CDR3aa: CSARSSDSPYGYTF
CDR3nt: TGCAGTGCTAGAAGTTCCGACAGCCCTTATGGCTACACCTTC
v_gene: TRBV20-1
d_gene: -
j_gene: TRBJ1-2
abundance: -

CDR3aa: CASSQEVVAEQFF
CDR3nt: TGTGCCAGCAGCCAAGAGGTGGTAGCTGAGCAGTTCTTC
v_gene: TRBV3-1
d_gene: -
j_gene: TRBJ2-1
abundance: -

CDR3aa: CASSFRIGLQPQHF
CDR3nt: TGTGCCAGCAGTTTCAGAATAGGGCTTCAGCCCCAGCATTTT
v_gene: TRBV28
d_gene: -
j_gene: TRBJ1-5
abundance: -

CDR3aa: CASSFGTGSYGYTF
CDR3nt: TGTGCCAGCAGCTTCGGGACAGGGAGCTATGGCTACACCTTC
v_gene: TRBV5-6
d_gene: TRBD1
j_gene: TRBJ1-2
abundance: -

CDR3aa: CASRLGGHSNQPQHF
CDR3nt: TGTGCCAGCAGGTTGGGGGGGCATAGCAATCAGCCCCAGCATTTT
v_gene: TRBV2
d_gene: -
j_gene: TRBJ1-5
abundance: -

CDR3aa: CASSQDFLAGGNEQYF
CDR3nt: TGCGCCAGCAGCCAAGATTTCCTGGCGGGGGGGAACGAGCAGTACTTC
v_gene: TRBV4-1
d_gene: TRBD2
j_gene: TRBJ2-7
abundance: -

CDR3aa: CSVDEGSYGYTF
CDR3nt: TGCAGCGTTGATGAGGGGAGCTATGGCTACACCTTC
v_gene: TRBV29-1
d_gene: -
j_gene: TRBJ1-2
abundance: -

CDR3aa: CASRGQIYGYTF
CDR3nt: TGTGCCAGCAGGGGACAGATCTATGGCTACACCTTC
v_gene: TRBV6-4
d_gene: TRBD1
j_gene: TRBJ1-2
abundance: -

CDR3aa: CASSPSRYNEQFF
CDR3nt: TGTGCCAGCAGCCCGAGTCGCTACAATGAGCAGTTCTTC
v_gene: TRBV7-9
d_gene: -
j_gene: TRBJ2-1
abundance: -

CDR3aa: CASSPQGPIYEQYF
CDR3nt: TGTGCCAGCTCACCACAGGGCCCGATCTACGAGCAGTACTTC
v_gene: TRBV18
d_gene: -
j_gene: TRBJ2-7
abundance: -

CDR3aa: CASSPLAYSYEQYF
CDR3nt: TGCGCCAGCAGCCCGCTCGCGTACTCCTACGAGCAGTACTTC
v_gene: TRBV5-1
d_gene: -
j_gene: TRBJ2-7
abundance: -

CDR3aa: CASRTGTGGTDTQYF
CDR3nt: TGTGCCAGCAGAACCGGGACAGGGGGCACAGATACGCAGTATTTT
v_gene: TRBV2
d_gene: TRBD1
j_gene: TRBJ2-3
abundance: -

CDR3aa: CASSPWTSGRGTGELFF
CDR3nt: TGTGCCAGCAGCCCCTGGACTAGCGGGAGAGGGACCGGGGAGCTGTTTTTT
v_gene: TRBV28
d_gene: TRBD2
j_gene: TRBJ2-2
abundance: -

CDR3aa: CASSHSVLRYSGANVLTF
CDR3nt: TGCGCCAGCAGCCATAGTGTGTTAAGATACTCTGGGGCCAACGTCCTGACTTTC
v_gene: TRBV4-1
d_gene: -
j_gene: TRBJ2-6
abundance: -

CDR3aa: CSARGLAASYEQYF
CDR3nt: TGTAGTGCTAGAGGCCTAGCGGCCTCCTACGAGCAGTACTTC
v_gene: TRBV20-1
d_gene: TRBD2
j_gene: TRBJ2-7
abundance: -

CDR3aa: CASSQDGGKEETQYF
CDR3nt: TGTGCCAGCAGCCAAGATGGCGGGAAGGAAGAGACCCAGTACTTC
v_gene: TRBV4-2
d_gene: -
j_gene: TRBJ2-5
abundance: -

CDR3aa: CAWSLSGTGTEAFF
CDR3nt: TGTGCCTGGAGTCTCTCAGGGACGGGGACTGAAGCTTTCTTT
v_gene: TRBV30
d_gene: -
j_gene: TRBJ1-1
abundance: -

CDR3aa: CASSFGLSNEKLFF
CDR3nt: TGTGCCAGCAGCTTCGGTCTGAGTAATGAAAAACTGTTTTTT
v_gene: TRBV7-6
d_gene: -
j_gene: TRBJ1-4
abundance: -

CDR3aa: CSASRDSSTDTQYF
CDR3nt: TGCAGTGCTAGTAGAGATTCTAGCACAGATACGCAGTATTTT
v_gene: TRBV20-1
d_gene: -
j_gene: TRBJ2-3
abundance: -

CDR3aa: CASSLRDRERHEQFF
CDR3nt: TGTGCCAGCTCACTCCGGGACAGGGAGAGGCATGAGCAGTTCTTC
v_gene: TRBV18
d_gene: TRBD1
j_gene: TRBJ2-1
abundance: -

CDR3aa: CASSLASYNEQFF
CDR3nt: TGTGCCAGCAGCCTAGCCAGTTACAATGAGCAGTTCTTC
v_gene: TRBV28
d_gene: -
j_gene: TRBJ2-1
abundance: -

CDR3aa: CASSITISYGYTF
CDR3nt: TGTGCCAGTAGTATAACGATTTCTTATGGCTACACCTTC
v_gene: TRBV19
d_gene: -
j_gene: TRBJ1-2
abundance: once

CDR3aa: CASSYSTGINQPQHF
CDR3nt: TGTGCCAGCAGTTACTCGACAGGGATAAATCAGCCCCAGCATTTT
v_gene: TRBV6-2/TRBV6-3
d_gene: TRBD1
j_gene: TRBJ1-5
abundance: -

CDR3aa: CASSAMGQISSYEQYF
CDR3nt: TGTGCCAGCAGCGCTATGGGACAGATTAGCTCCTACGAGCAGTACTTC
v_gene: TRBV5-6
d_gene: TRBD1
j_gene: TRBJ2-7
abundance: -

CDR3aa: CSARDRSNTGELFF
CDR3nt: TGCAGTGCTAGGGACAGATCGAACACCGGGGAGCTGTTTTTT
v_gene: TRBV20-1
d_gene: -
j_gene: TRBJ2-2
abundance: -